This T cell receptor (beta chain) was obtained from a study of CD8+ T cells in alopecia areata (dated by TCRdb to 2016 to 2019). Notes on the research overall: The treated patients, all with moderate-to-severe alopecia areata, were enrolled in an open-label pilot trial of oral tofacitinib given at 5 to 10 mg twice daily. Patients stayed on tofacitinib for 6 to 18 months and then had 6 months of follow-up off drug so that delayed response and recurrence could be assessed. To study T cell clonal expansion in alopecia areata, the researchers applied high-throughput TCRbeta sequencing to both the C3H/HeJ mouse model and human patients. In humans, TCRbeta sequencing was performed on scalp tissue and on sorted CD4+ and CD8+ peripheral blood T cells from healthy controls and from patients with patchy or totalis/universalis alopecia areata. Biopsies were taken from tofacitinib-treated patients at baseline and at 4 and 24 weeks of treatment, and a later scalp biopsy was taken in several of the tofacitinib-treated patients. Scalp clonality was compared among normal scalp (n=4), patchy alopecia areata scalp (n=8), and alopecia totalis/universalis scalp (n=8). RNA was obtained with the PAXgene miRNA kit for fixed scalp, the miRNeasy kit for PBMCs, and the RNeasy kit for mouse skin. Amplification of TCRbeta CDR3 regions was done by immunoSEQ multiplex PCR using 35 Vbeta forward primers and 13 Jbeta reverse primers. Study-wide conclusions, independent of this receptor: Compared with normal scalp, lesional scalp had higher clonality and more expanded CD8+ clones, particularly in alopecia totalis/universalis, a pattern that suggests antigenic drive. Resident alphabeta T cells in normal human skin are also sequenced, complicating scalp TCR repertoire analysis, unlike mouse skin dominated by gammadelta T cells. Compared with mice, TCR sequences shared between patients were less clear, possibly partly because of HLA diversity across the patient population.

The CDR3 covers 18 residues, taking in both the cysteine and the phenylalanine. Only the CDR3 portion is preserved as DNA: 54 bases, with reading frame beginning at the first base. CDR1 and CDR2, looked up from the germline V gene (reference sequence), are SEHNR and FQNEAQ. V and J are trimmed by 5 bases and 3 bases, and the gene matches miss 15 bases of the junction. The library was prepared using the immunoSEQ multiplex PCR assay. To provide template for TCR sequencing, every sample had RNA extracted and reverse transcribed into cDNA. First-strand cDNA was synthesized with SuperScript III using a 2:1 mix of oligo-dT and random hexamers. A synthetic immune receptor repertoire was used to measure amplification bias, and any remaining bias was corrected computationally. Regarding the original processing steps: After raw reads were preprocessed to remove errors, the CDR3 was defined following IMGT conventions as running from the conserved cysteine to phenylalanine. Clonality was computed by normalizing Shannon entropy by log2 of the number of productive unique TCRs and subtracting the result from 1. Scalp TCRbeta sequences were cross-referenced with sorted blood CD4 and CD8 repertoires so that the CD4 or CD8 identity of scalp clones could be inferred. TCRdb obtained this table from immuneACCESS and retained in-frame rearrangements with V and J assigned. These tables miss some clones; where compared with another copy, unresolved V genes account for less than half of the shortfall, and the remainder is unexplained. V and J calls and clone size follow that table, whereas D and trimming were derived from the DNA. The sample table holds about 140,000 clones, of which around three fifths were seen once. The top ten constitute roughly 6.7% of the sample.

This clone was detected a few times. Its antigen is still unknown. Per-nucleotide qualities are absent, and no much larger clonotype sits a single base away. The time point label corresponds to: baseline before oral tofacitinib. Lesional scalp punch biopsies and peripheral blood were collected from alopecia areata patients. PBMCs were isolated by density centrifugation and stained for CD3, CD4 and CD8, and CD4+ and CD8+ T cells were sorted on a FACSAria. This sequence was found in a human donor with alopecia areata. Here the sequenced sample was CD4+ T cells sorted from blood, taken at week 0. Rearrangement joined TRBV7-9 to TRBJ2-3; 9 nucleotides in the junction match TRBD1. The CDR3 region reads CASSQVGWTGVATDTQYF. The DNA reads TGTGCCAGCAGCCAAGTCGGGTGGACAGGGGTTGCGACAGATACGCAGTATTTT.